The present TCR beta chain was sequenced within a study of CD8 T cells in Susac syndrome. The V gene lost 1 base and the J gene lost 8 bases, with 14 bases spanning the gap. Germline CDR1 is MRHNA and CDR2 is SNTAGT. The CDR3 consists of 14 residues. A quantity of 0.5 to 1 ug RNA underwent reverse transcription using random hexamers. TCRdb reanalysed the immunoSEQ multiplex PCR reads using MiXCR and keeps one entry per CDR3 protein. The sample holds tens of thousands of distinct CDR3 sequences; nearly 95% are singletons and the top ten take roughly 0.88%. The TCR was taken from a human donor with Susac syndrome. This chain uses TRBV6-4 with TRBJ1-2, with TRBD1 as a possible D gene (5 bases). Material for sequencing was CD8+ T cells from PBMCs. CDR3 nucleotide sequence: TGTGCCAGCAGTGACTTCCTCGGGGCGGAGGGCTACACCTTC. Amino acid sequence: CASSDFLGAEGYTF.